The sequence of this TCR beta chain was determined in a study of cytomegalovirus exposure and HLA in healthy donors. General observations from the study: Cytomegalovirus association was listed for 164 TCR beta chains.

The data were produced by immunoSEQ multiplex PCR, yet TCRdb's version contains in-frame clones alone and is incomplete. The sample has over 75,000 clones, 85% seen once. Concerning this clone itself: Its antigen is undetermined.

Germline V gives CDR1 SGHTA, CDR2 FQGTGA. The CDR3 covers 15 residues. The J segment lost 3 bases and the V segment lost 9 bases, leaving 8 bases of the junction unmatched. Material for sequencing was PBMCs. The rearrangement joins TRBV7-3 to TRBJ2-2; TRBD1 aligns across 9 bases. This receptor was obtained from a man aged 18 to 35 in good health and CMV-seropositive. CDR3 sequence reads: CASDPGTGYTGELFF. The CDR3, as DNA: TGTGCCAGTGACCCCGGGACAGGGTACACCGGGGAGCTGTTTTTT.